This TCR beta chain was sequenced for a study of HIV-infected patients and healthy controls. Overall study context: All patients had undetectable virus after a further year of therapy, about 70% of the 16 by the second bleed.

Reverse transcription used 450 to 650 ng RNA and constant-region primers for alpha and beta. Separate chain-specific third strand synthesis with multiplexing indices produced the alpha and beta libraries. TCRdb called the 5' RACE reads again in MiXCR, with one record for every CDR3 protein. The sample holds under 7,000 distinct CDR3 sequences, 7.5% to 10% seen once. Study-wide findings and caveats: HIV-associated CDR3 frequencies dropped significantly during therapy; CMV-associated ones, mostly rising, changed nonsignificantly. Significantly higher mean Gini indices appeared in HIV-infected repertoires, possibly reflecting oligoclonality.

This clonotype turned up a few times. Antigen unknown. Germline CDR1 reads SGHTA; CDR2 reads FQGNSA. The CDR3 consists of 12 residues. V lost 5 bases and J 7 bases, leaving 9 bases between the germline ends. Roughly three months, about 14 weeks, into antiretroviral therapy, follow-up blood was collected. No cell fractionation was done, so the repertoire covers all unsorted peripheral blood T cells. The starting material was blood, obtained during antiretroviral therapy. The J gene is TRBJ2-1, the V gene TRBV7-2; no firm D call. The TCR was taken from an adult with HIV infection. CDR3 DNA: TGTGCCAGCAGCCCCACGCCGAATGAGCAGTTCTTC. This encodes CASSPTPNEQFF.